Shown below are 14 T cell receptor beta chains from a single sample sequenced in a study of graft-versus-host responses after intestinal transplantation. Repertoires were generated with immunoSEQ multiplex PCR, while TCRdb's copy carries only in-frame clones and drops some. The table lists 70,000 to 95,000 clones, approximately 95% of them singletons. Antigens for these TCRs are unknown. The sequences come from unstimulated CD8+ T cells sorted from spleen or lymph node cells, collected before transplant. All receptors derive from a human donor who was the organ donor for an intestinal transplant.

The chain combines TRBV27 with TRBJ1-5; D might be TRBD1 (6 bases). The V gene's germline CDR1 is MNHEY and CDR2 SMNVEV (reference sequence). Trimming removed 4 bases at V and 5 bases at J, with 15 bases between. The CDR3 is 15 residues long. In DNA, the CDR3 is TGTGCCAGCAGTTACCGGGACATCCACCATCAGCCCCAGCATTTT. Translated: CASSYRDIHHQPQHF.

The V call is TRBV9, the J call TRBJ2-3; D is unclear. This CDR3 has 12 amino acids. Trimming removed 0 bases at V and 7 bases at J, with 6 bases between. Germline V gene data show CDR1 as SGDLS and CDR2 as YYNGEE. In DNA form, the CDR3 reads TGTGCCAGCAGCGTAGGGCTTAATACGCAGTATTTT. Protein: CASSVGLNTQYF. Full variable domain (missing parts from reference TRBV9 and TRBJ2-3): DSGVTQTPKHLITATGQRVTLRCSPRSGDLSVYWYQQSLDQGLQFLIQYYNGEERAKGNILERFSAQQFPDLHSELNLSSLELGDSALYFCASSVGLNTQYFGPGTRLTVL.

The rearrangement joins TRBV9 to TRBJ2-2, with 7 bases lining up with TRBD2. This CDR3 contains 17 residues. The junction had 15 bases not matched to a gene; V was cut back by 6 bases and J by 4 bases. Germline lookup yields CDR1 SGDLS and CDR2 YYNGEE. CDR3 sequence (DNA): TGTGCCAGCACCCAAAGGGCGGGAGATCGAAGCACCGGGGAGCTGTTTTTT. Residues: CASTQRAGDRSTGELFF.

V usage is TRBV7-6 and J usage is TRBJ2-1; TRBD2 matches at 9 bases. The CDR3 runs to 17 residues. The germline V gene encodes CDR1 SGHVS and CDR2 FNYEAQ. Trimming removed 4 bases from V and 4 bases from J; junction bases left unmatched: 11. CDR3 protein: CASSSRVGSGGYNEQFF. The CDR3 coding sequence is TGTGCCAGCAGCTCTAGGGTGGGTAGCGGGGGTTACAATGAGCAGTTCTTC.

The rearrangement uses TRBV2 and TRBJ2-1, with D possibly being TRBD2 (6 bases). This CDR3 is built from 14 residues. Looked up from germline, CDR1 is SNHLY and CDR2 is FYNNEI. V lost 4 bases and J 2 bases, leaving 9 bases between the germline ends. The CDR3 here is CASSVPGAYNEQFF. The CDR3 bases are TGTGCCAGCAGTGTTCCGGGGGCCTACAATGAGCAGTTCTTC.

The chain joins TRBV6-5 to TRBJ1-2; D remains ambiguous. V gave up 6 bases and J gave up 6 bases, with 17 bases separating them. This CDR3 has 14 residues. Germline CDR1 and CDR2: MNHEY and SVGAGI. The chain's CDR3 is CASSLSLGAHGYTF. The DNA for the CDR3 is TGTGCCAGCAGCCTCTCCTTGGGCGCGCATGGCTACACCTTC.

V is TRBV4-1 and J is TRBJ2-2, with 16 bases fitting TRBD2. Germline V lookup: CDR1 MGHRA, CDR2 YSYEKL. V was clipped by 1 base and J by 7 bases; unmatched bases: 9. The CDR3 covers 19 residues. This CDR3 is CASSQAGGLAGGLGGELFF. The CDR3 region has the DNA TGCGCCAGCAGCCAAGCCGGGGGACTAGCGGGAGGGTTAGGCGGGGAGCTGTTTTTT.

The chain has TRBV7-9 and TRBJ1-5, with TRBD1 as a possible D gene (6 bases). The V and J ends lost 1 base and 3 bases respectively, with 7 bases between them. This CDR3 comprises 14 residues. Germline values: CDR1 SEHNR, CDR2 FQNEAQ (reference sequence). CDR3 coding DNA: TGTGCCAGCAGCTTAGAGGGGGTCAATCAGCCCCAGCATTTT. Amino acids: CASSLEGVNQPQHF.

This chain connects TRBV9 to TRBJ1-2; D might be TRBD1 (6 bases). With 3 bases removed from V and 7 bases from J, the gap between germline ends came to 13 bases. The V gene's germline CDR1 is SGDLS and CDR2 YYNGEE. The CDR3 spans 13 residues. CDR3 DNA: TGTGCCAGCAGCGCTTCCAGGGGCAGTGGCTACACCTTC. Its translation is CASSASRGSGYTF.

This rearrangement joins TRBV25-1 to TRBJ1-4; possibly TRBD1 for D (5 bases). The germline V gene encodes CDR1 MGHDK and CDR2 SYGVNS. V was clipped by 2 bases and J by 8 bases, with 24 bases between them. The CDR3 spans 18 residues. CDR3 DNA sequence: TGTGCCAGCAGTGAAGCTCGGCAGGGTGGCAGTGGGAAAGAAAAACTGTTTTTT. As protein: CASSEARQGGSGKEKLFF. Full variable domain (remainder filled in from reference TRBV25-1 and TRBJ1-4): EADIYQTPRYLVIGTGKKITLECSQTMGHDKMYWYQQDPGMELHLIHYSYGVNSTEKGDLSSESTVSRIRTEHFPLTLESARPSHTSQYLCASSEARQGGSGKEKLFFGSGTQLSVL.

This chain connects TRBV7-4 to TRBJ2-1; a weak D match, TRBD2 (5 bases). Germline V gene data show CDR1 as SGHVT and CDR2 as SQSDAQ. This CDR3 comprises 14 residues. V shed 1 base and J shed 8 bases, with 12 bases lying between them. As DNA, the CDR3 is TGTGCCAGCAGCTTAGGACCCGAGGGCGATGAGCAGTTCTTC. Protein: CASSLGPEGDEQFF.

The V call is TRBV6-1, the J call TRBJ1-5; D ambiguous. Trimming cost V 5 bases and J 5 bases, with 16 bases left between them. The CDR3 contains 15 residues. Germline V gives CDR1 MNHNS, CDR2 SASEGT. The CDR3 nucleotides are TGTGCCAGCAGTTTAGGGCGGGTAAGGGATCAGCCCCAGCATTTT. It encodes CASSLGRVRDQPQHF.

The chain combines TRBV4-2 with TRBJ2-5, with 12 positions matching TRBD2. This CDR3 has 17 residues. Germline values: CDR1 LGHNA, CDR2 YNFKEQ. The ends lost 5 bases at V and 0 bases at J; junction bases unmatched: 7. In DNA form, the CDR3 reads TGTGCCAGCAGCGATTCGGGGACTAGCGGGTACCAAGAGACCCAGTACTTC. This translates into CASSDSGTSGYQETQYF.

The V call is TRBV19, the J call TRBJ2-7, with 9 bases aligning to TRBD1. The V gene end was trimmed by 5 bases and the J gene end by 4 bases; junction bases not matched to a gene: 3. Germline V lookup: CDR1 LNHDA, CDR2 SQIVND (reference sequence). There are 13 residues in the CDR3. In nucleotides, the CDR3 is TGTGCCAGTAGTGTCGACAGGGGGTACGAGCAGTACTTC. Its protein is CASSVDRGYEQYF. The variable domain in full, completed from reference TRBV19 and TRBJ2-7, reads DGGITQSPKYLFRKEGQNVTLSCEQNLNHDAMYWYRQDPGQGLRLIYYSQIVNDFQKGDIAEGYSVSREKKESFPLTVTSAQKNPTAFYLCASSVDRGYEQYFGPGTRLTVT.